This TCR beta chain was recorded in a study of T cells after yellow fever vaccination. Study-wide background: Preparation of fractions with low cell numbers was performed using SMART-Seq v4 Ultra Low Input.

TCRdb itself ran the 5' RACE reads through MiXCR, one entry per CDR3 protein. The table has around 100,000 distinct CDR3 sequences, around 8.6% seen once. This clonotype has a count of ten or more. The antigen is not known. CDR1 and CDR2 (germline): SQVTM, ANQGSEA. There are 13 residues in the CDR3. The V and J ends lost 4 bases and 2 bases, in that order; junction bases with no gene match: 3. Findings and limits, study-wide: The study re-detected most primary-vaccination clones after the booster (96% CD4, almost 90% CD8). Weaker, the secondary response peaked sooner, at day 5 versus 15.

The receptor comes from a man aged 30 to 45 who received the YFV17D yellow fever vaccine. Sequencing was performed on CD8+ T cells sorted from PBMCs, taken 45 days after the yellow fever booster vaccination. The chain joins TRBV29-1 to TRBJ2-7; 9 bases line up with TRBD1. The CDR3 coding sequence is TGCAGCGTTGGGGACAGGGTCGCCTACGAGCAGTACTTC. This encodes CSVGDRVAYEQYF.